The 2 T cell receptor beta chains reported below all come from one sample, sequenced in a study of long-term antiretroviral therapy in people with HIV. They ran version v3.0 of the immunoSEQ assay at survey level. The protocol was immunoSEQ multiplex PCR, while the TCRdb copy is restricted to in-frame clones and leaves out a portion. This table has under 9,000 clones, 81% appearing once. The sample consisted of unsorted PBMCs, taken about 2.5 years before starting antiretroviral therapy. The receptors here all came from a man aged 40-49 years with HIV.

The V and J genes are TRBV15 and TRBJ2-7; a weak D match, TRBD2 (5 bases). Trimming took off 0 bases at V and 4 bases at J, with 13 bases between the two ends. Germline CDR1 reads LNHNV; CDR2 reads YYDKDF (reference sequence). This CDR3 contains 15 residues. The CDR3 DNA is TGTGCCACCAGCAGAGATACCGGACTGGGATACGAGCAGTACTTC. This codes for CATSRDTGLGYEQYF.

V and J are TRBV9 and TRBJ1-6; weak D call: TRBD1 (6 bases). Germline CDR1 reads SGDLS; CDR2 reads YYNGEE. The CDR3 extends over 15 amino acids. V shed 4 bases and J shed 6 bases, with 14 bases lying between them. CDR3 protein: CASSLRTGSNSPLHF. The CDR3 DNA reads TGTGCCAGCAGCTTAAGAACAGGGAGTAATTCACCCCTCCACTTT.